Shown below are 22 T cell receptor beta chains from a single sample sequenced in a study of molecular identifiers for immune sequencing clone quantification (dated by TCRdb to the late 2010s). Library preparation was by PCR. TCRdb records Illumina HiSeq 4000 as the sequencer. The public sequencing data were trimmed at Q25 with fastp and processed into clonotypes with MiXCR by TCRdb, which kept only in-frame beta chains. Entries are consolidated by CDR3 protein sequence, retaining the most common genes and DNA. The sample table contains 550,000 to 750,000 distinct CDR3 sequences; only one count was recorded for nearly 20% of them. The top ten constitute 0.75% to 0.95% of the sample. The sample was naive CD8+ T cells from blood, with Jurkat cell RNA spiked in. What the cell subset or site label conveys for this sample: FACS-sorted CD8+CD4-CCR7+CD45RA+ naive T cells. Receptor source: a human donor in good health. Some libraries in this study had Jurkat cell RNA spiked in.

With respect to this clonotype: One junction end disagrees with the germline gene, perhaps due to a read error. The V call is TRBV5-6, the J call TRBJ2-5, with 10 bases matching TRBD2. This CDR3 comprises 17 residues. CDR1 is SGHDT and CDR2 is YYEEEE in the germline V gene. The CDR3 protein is CASSLSSGRFGQETKYF. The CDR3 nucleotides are TGTGCCAGCAGCTTGAGTAGCGGGAGGTTTGGGCAAGAGACCAAGTACTTC.

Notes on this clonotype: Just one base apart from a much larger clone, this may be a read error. DNA for the CDR3: TGTGCCTGTAGTAAACGACTGAACCAAGAGACCCAGTACTTC. This codes for CACSKRLNQETQYF. The V call is TRBV19, the J call TRBJ2-5; no firm D call. This CDR3 has 14 residues. In germline, CDR1 is LNHDA, CDR2 SQIVND (reference sequence).

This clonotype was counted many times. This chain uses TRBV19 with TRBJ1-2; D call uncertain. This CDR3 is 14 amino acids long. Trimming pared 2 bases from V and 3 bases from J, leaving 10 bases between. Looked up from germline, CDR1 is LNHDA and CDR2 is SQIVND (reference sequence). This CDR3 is CASSINSLDYGYTF. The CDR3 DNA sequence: TGTGCCAGTAGTATAAACAGTTTGGACTATGGCTACACCTTC.

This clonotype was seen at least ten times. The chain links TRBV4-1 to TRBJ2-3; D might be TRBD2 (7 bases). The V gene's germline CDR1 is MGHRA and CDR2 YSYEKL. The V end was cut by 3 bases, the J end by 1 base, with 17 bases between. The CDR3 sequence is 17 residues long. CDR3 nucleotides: TGCGCCAGCAGCCAGTCGGGATCGGGGGGCGGCACAGATACGCAGTATTTT. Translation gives CASSQSGSGGGTDTQYF.

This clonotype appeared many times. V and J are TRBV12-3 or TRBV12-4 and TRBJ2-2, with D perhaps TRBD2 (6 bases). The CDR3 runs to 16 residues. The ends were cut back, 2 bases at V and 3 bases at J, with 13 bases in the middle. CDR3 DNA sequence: TGTGCCAGCAGTTTATCTTCTAGCGTATACACCGGGGAGCTGTTTTTT. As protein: CASSLSSSVYTGELFF.

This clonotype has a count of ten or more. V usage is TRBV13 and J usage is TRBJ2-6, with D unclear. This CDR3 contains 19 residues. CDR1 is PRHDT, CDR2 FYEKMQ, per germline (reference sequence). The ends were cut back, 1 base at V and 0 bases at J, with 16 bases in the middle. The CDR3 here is CASSLEGEDGSSGANVLTF. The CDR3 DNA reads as TGTGCCAGCAGCTTAGAAGGCGAGGACGGCAGCTCTGGGGCCAACGTCCTGACTTTC.

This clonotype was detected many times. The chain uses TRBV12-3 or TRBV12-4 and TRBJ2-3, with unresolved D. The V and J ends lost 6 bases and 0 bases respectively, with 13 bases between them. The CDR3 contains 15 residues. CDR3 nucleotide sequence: TGTGCCAGCAGCCACGACGGTTCTAGCACAGATACGCAGTATTTT. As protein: CASSHDGSSTDTQYF.

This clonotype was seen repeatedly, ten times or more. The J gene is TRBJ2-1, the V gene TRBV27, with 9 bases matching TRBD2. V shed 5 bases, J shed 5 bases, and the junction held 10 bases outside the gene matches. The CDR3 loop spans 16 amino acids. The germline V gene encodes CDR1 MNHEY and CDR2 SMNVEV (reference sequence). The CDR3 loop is CASSPLAGGIDNEQFF. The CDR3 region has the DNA TGTGCCAGCAGTCCCCTGGCGGGAGGGATTGACAATGAGCAGTTCTTC.

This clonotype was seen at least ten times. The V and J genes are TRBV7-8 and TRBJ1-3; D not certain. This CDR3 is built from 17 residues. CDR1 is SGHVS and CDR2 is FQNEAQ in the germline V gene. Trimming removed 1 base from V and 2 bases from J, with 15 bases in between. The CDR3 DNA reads TGTGCCAGCAGCTTAGATCCGGGCCTCTACCCTGGAAACACCATATATTTT. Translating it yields CASSLDPGLYPGNTIYF. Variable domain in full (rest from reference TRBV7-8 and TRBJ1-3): GAGVSQSPRYKVAKRGQDVALRCDPISGHVSLFWYQQALGQGPEFLTYFQNEAQLDKSGLPSDRFFAERPEGSVSTLKIQRTQQEDSAVYLCASSLDPGLYPGNTIYFGEGSWLTVV.

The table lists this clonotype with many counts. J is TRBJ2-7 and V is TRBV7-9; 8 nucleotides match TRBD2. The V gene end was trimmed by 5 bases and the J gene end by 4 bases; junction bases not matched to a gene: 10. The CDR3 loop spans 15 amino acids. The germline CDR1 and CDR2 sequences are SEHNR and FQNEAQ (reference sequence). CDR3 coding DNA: TGTGCCAGCAGCCCAGGGGCGGGAGGCTTTTACGAGCAGTACTTC. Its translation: CASSPGAGGFYEQYF. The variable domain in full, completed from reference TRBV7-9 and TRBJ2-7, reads DTGVSQNPRHKITKRGQNVTFRCDPISEHNRLYWYRQTLGQGPEFLTYFQNEAQLEKSRLLSDRFSAERPKGSFSTLEIQRTEQGDSAMYLCASSPGAGGFYEQYFGPGTRLTVT.

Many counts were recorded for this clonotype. Here the CDR3 reads CASTPGPPDELAKNIQYF. The CDR3 DNA reads as TGTGCCAGCACTCCGGGCCCCCCGGATGAGTTAGCCAAAAACATTCAGTACTTC. The rearrangement uses TRBV27 and TRBJ2-4; D not certain. V was clipped by 7 bases and J by 0 bases, with 22 bases between them. There are 18 residues in the CDR3. Germline V CDR1 and CDR2: MNHEY, SMNVEV (reference sequence).

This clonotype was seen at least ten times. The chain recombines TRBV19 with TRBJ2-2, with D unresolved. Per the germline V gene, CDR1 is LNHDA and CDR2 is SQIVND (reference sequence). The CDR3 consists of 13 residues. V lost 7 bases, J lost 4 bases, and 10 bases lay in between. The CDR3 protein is CASTEYGTGELFF. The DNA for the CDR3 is TGTGCCAGTACGGAGTACGGCACCGGGGAGCTGTTTTTT.

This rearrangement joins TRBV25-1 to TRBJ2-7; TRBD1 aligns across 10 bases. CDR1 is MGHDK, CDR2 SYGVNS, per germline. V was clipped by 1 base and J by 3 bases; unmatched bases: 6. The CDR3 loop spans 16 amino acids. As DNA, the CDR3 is TGTGCCAGCAGTGAATGGGGCGGGACAGGGGTCTACGAGCAGTACTTC. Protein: CASSEWGGTGVYEQYF.

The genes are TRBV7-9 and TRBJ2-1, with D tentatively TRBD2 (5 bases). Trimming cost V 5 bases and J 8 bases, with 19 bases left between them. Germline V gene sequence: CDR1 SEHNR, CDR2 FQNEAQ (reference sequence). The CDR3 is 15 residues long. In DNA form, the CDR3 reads TGTGCCAGCAGCCCCAGACGGGGAGAACCTGATGAGCAGTTCTTC. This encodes CASSPRRGEPDEQFF.

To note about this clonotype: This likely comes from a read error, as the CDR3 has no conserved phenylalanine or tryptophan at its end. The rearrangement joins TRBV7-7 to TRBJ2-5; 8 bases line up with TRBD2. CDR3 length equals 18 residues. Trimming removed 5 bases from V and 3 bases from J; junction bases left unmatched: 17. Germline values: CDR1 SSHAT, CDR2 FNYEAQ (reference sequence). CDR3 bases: TGTGCCAGCAGCAAGTATACTGGCGGGGGGAACCTAAAAGAGACCCAGTACCTC. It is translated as CASSKYTGGGNLKETQYL.

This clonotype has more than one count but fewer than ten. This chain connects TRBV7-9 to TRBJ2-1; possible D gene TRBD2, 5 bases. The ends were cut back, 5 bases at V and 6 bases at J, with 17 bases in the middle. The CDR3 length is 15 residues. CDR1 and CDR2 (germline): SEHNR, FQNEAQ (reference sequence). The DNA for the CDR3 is TGTGCCAGCAGCCCAAGGAATAGCGTGGGCAATGAGCAGTTCTTC. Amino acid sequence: CASSPRNSVGNEQFF.

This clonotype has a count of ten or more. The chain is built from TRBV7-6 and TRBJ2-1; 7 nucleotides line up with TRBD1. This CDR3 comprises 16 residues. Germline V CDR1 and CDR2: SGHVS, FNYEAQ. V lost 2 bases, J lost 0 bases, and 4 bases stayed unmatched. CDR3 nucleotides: TGTGCCAGCAGCTTAAACCGGGACAGCTCCTACAATGAGCAGTTCTTC. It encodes CASSLNRDSSYNEQFF.

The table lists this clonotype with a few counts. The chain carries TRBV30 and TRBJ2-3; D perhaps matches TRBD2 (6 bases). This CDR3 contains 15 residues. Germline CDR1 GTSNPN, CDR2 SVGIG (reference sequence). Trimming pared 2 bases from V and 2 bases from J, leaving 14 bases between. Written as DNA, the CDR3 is TGTGCCTGGAGTTCCCTTCGGGGGTACACAGATACGCAGTATTTT. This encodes CAWSSLRGYTDTQYF. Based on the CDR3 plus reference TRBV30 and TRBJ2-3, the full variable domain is SQTIHQWPATLVQPVGSPLSLECTVEGTSNPNLYWYRQAAGRGLQLLFYSVGIGQISSEVPQNLSASRPQDRQFILSSKKLLLSDSGFYLCAWSSLRGYTDTQYFGPGTRLTVL.

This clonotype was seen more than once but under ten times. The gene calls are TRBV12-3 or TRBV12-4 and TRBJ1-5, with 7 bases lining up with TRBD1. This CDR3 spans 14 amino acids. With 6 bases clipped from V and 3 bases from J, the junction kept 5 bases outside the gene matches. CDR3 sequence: CASSPGQTNQPQHF. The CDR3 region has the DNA TGTGCCAGCAGCCCGGGACAGACCAATCAGCCCCAGCATTTT.

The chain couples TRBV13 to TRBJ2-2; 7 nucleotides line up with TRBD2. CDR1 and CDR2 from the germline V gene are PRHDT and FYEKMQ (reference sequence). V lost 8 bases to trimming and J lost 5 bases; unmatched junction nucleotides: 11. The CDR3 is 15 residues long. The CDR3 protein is CASALAPRGTGELFF. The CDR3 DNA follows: TGTGCCAGCGCCCTTGCACCGCGGGGGACCGGGGAGCTGTTTTTT.

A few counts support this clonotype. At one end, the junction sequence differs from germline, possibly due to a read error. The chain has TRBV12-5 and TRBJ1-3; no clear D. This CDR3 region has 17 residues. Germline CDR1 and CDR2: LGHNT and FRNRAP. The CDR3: CASGWPATRTHRNTVYF. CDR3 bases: TGTGCTAGTGGTTGGCCCGCAACCCGGACGCACCGAAACACCGTATATTTT. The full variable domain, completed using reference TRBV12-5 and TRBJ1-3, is DARVTQTPRHKVTEMGQEVTMRCQPILGHNTVFWYRQTMMQGLELLAYFRNRAPLDDSGMPKDRFSAEMPDATLATLKIQPSEPRDSAVYFCASGWPATRTHRNTVYFGEGSWLTVV.

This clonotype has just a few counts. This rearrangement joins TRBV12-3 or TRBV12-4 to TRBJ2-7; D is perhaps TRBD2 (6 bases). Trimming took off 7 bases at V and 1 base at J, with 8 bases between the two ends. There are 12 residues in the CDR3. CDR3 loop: CASMGGSYEQYF. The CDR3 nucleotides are TGTGCCAGCATGGGGGGTTCCTACGAGCAGTACTTC.